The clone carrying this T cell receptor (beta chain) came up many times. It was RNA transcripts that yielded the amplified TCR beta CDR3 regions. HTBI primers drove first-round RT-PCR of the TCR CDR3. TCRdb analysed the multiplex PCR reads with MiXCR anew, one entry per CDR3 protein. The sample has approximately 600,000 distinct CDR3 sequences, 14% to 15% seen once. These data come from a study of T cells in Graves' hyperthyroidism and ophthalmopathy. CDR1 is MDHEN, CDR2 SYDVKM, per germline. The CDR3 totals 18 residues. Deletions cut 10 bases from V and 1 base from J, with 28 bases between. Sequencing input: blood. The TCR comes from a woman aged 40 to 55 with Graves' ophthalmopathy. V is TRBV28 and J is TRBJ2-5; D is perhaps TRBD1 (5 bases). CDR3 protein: CATLTYQGYLAGQETQYF. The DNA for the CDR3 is TGTGCCACCCTTACGTATCAGGGATACCTCGCAGGCCAAGAGACCCAGTACTTC.